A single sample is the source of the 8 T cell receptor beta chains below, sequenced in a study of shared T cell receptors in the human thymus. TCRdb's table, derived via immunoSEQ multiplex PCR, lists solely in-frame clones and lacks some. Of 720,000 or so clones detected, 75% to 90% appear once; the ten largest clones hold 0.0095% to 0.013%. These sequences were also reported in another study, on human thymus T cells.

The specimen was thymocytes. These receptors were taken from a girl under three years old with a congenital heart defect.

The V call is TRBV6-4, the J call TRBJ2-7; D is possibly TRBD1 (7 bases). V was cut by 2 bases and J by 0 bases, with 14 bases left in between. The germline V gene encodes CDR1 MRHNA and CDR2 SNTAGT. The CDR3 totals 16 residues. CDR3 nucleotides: TGTGCCAGCAGTGACCGGCAGGGGGGCTACTCCTACGAGCAGTACTTC. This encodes CASSDRQGGYSYEQYF.

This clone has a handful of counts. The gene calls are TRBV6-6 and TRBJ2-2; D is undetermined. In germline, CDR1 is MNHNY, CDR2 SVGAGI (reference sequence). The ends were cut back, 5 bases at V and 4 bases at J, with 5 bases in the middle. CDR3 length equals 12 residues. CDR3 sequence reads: CASSSSTGELFF. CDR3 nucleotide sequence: TGTGCCAGCAGTAGTAGCACCGGGGAGCTGTTTTTT.

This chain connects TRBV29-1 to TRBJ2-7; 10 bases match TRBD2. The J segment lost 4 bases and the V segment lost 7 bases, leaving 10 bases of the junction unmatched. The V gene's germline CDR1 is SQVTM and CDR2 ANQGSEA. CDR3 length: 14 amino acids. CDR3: CSAMKRGGRYEQYF. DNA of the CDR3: TGCAGCGCCATGAAGCGGGGGGGCCGGTACGAGCAGTACTTC.

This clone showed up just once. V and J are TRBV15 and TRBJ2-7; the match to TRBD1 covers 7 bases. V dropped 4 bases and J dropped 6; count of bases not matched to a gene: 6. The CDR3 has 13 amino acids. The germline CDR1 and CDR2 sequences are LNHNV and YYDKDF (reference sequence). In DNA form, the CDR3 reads TGTGCCACCAGCATAGGGGGCAGCCTCGAGCAGTACTTC. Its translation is CATSIGGSLEQYF.

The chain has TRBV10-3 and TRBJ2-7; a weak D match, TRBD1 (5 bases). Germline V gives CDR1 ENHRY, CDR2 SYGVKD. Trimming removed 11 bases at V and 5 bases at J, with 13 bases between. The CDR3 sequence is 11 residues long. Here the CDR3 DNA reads TGTGCCCGCCAAAGGGGTAACGAGCAGTACTTC. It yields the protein CARQRGNEQYF.

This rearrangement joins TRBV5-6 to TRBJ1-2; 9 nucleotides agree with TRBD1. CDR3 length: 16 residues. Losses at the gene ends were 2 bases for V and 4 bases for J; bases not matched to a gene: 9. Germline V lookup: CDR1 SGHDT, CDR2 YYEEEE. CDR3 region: CASSLTSGTGFYGYTF. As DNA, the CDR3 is TGTGCCAGCAGCTTAACCTCCGGGACAGGGTTCTATGGCTACACCTTC.

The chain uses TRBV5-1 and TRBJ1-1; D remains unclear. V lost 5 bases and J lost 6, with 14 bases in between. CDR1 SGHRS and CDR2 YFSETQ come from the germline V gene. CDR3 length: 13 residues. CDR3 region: CASRGNGIAEAFF. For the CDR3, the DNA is TGCGCCAGCAGGGGCAACGGCATCGCTGAAGCTTTCTTT.

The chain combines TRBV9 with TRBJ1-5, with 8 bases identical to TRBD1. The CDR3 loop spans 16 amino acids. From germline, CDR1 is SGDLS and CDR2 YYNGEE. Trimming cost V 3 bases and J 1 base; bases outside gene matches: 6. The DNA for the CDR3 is TGTGCCAGCAGCGCCGCCGACAGGGGAAGCAATCAGCCCCAGCATTTT. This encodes CASSAADRGSNQPQHF.